Following are 26 T cell receptor beta chains from one sample sequenced in a study of blood T cell repertoires in COVID-19 (dated by TCRdb to between 2020 and 2021). The library was prepared using the immunoSEQ multiplex PCR assay. This is the immuneACCESS table as TCRdb keeps it, with only in-frame sequences that have V and J called. A part of the clones is gone; compared with another copy, unresolved V genes explain less than half, and the rest is unexplained. The sample table shows more than 250,000 clones, and roughly 88% are seen once. The ten largest make up approximately 1.5% of the sample. The specimen was peripheral blood. The receptors were sampled from a woman between 50 and 59 years old with acute or convalescent COVID-19.

The genes are TRBV3-1 (or the pseudogene TRBV3-2) and TRBJ1-2; 7 bases are a match to TRBD1. The ends lost 3 bases at V and 4 bases at J; junction bases unmatched: 5. This CDR3 is 14 amino acids long. Germline-derived CDR1 and CDR2 are LGHDT and YNNKEL (reference sequence). For the CDR3, the DNA is TGTGCCAGCAGCCAGTCAGGGGGAAGCTATGGCTACACCTTC. It codes for CASSQSGGSYGYTF.

This chain uses TRBV25-1 with TRBJ2-7, with 7 bases fitting TRBD2. Germline V gene lookup returns CDR1 MGHDK and CDR2 SYGVNS. The CDR3 spans 15 residues. J gave up 4 bases and V 6 bases, and 12 bases lay outside the gene matches. The CDR3 protein is CASSPYGGSWYEQYF. CDR3 DNA: TGTGCCAGCAGCCCCTATGGCGGGAGTTGGTACGAGCAGTACTTC.

CDR3 sequence (DNA): TGTGCCACCCAGGAGGGTCAGGCAGACGAGCAGTACTTC. Translation gives CATQEGQADEQYF. The chain couples TRBV19 to TRBJ2-7; the D gene is possibly TRBD2 (6 bases). The CDR3 consists of 13 residues. CDR1 and CDR2 from the germline V gene are LNHDA and SQIVND (reference sequence). V lost 10 bases, J lost 5 bases, and 18 bases lay in between.

V gene TRBV7-2 combines with J gene TRBJ2-7, with 7 bases fitting TRBD1. Looked up from germline, CDR1 is SGHTA and CDR2 is FQGNSA. This CDR3 has 14 residues. J was trimmed by 3 bases and V by 5 bases; bases with no gene match: 7. As DNA, the CDR3 is TGTGCCAGCAGCGCGAGGACAGGCAACTACGAGCAGTACTTC. Encoded protein: CASSARTGNYEQYF. Looking up the rest from reference TRBV7-2 and TRBJ2-7 gives the full variable domain: GAGVSQSPSNKVTEKGKDVELRCDPISGHTALYWYRQSLGQGLEFLIYFQGNSAPDKSGLPSDRFSAERTGGSVSTLTIQRTQQEDSAVYLCASSARTGNYEQYFGPGTRLTVT.

The CDR3 here is CASSQDSELQFF. The CDR3 nucleotides are TGTGCCAGCAGCCAAGACTCGGAGTTGCAGTTCTTC. V and J are TRBV3-1 (or the pseudogene TRBV3-2) and TRBJ2-1; D gene unclear. From germline, CDR1 is LGHDT and CDR2 YNNKEL (reference sequence). V shed 0 bases and J shed 12 bases, with 9 bases lying between them. The CDR3 covers 12 residues.

This clone was found a few times. V gene TRBV5-5 combines with J gene TRBJ1-6, with 7 bases fitting TRBD1. Germline V lookup: CDR1 SGHKS, CDR2 YYEKEE (reference sequence). The CDR3 sequence is 15 residues long. J lost 7 bases, V lost 1 base, and 5 bases had no gene match. CDR3 nucleotides: TGTGCCAGCAGCTTGTGGACAGGAACGAATTCACCCCTCCACTTT. Translated, it gives CASSLWTGTNSPLHF.

The chain couples TRBV7-8 to TRBJ1-4; 10 bases are a match to TRBD1. With 5 bases clipped from V and 12 bases from J, the junction kept 6 bases outside the gene matches. Germline-derived CDR1 and CDR2 are SGHVS and FQNEAQ. The CDR3 has 13 amino acids. The CDR3 region is CASSLAGTGELFF. The CDR3 DNA reads TGTGCCAGCAGCCTGGCCGGGACAGGGGAACTGTTTTTT.

The chain uses TRBV9 and TRBJ2-2; TRBD2 matches at 12 bases. From germline, CDR1 is SGDLS and CDR2 YYNGEE. There are 13 residues in the CDR3. V was pared by 4 bases and J by 13 bases, with 5 bases of the junction left unmatched. CDR3 region: CASSPQGLAGLFF. CDR3 in DNA: TGTGCCAGCAGCCCTCAGGGACTAGCGGGGCTGTTTTTT.

The genes are TRBV27 and TRBJ2-7; 10 bases agree with TRBD2. The CDR3 has 15 amino acids. Germline V lookup: CDR1 MNHEY, CDR2 SMNVEV (reference sequence). The trim removed 3 bases at V and 0 bases at J, leaving 2 bases unmatched. The CDR3 here is CASSFASGSSYEQYF. The CDR3 nucleotides read TGTGCCAGCAGTTTTGCTAGCGGGAGCTCCTACGAGCAGTACTTC.

This clone was detected a few times. This chain links TRBV6-2 or TRBV6-3 with TRBJ2-2, with 12 bases identical to TRBD2. The germline V gene has CDR1 MNHEY and CDR2 SVGEGT. This CDR3 region has 17 residues. V lost 2 bases, J lost 4 bases, and 5 bases stayed unmatched. CDR3 DNA: TGTGCCAGCAGTTACCTAGCGGGAGGGCCTGTCACCGGGGAGCTGTTTTTT. Protein sequence: CASSYLAGGPVTGELFF.

The chain carries TRBV5-1 and TRBJ2-1; tentatively, D is TRBD2 (6 bases). Germline CDR1 and CDR2: SGHRS and YFSETQ. Between the trimmed V and J ends, which lost 3 bases and 5 bases, there was a span of 15 bases. The CDR3 runs 15 residues. The CDR3 loop reads CASSYSGASDNEQFF. CDR3 sequence (DNA): TGCGCCAGCAGCTATTCTGGTGCTAGCGACAATGAGCAGTTCTTC.

The V and J genes are TRBV28 and TRBJ1-5; a possible D gene is TRBD1 (6 bases). CDR1 MDHEN and CDR2 SYDVKM come from the germline V gene. The CDR3 length is 12 residues. Trimming removed 7 bases at V and 7 bases at J, with 11 bases between. This chain's CDR3 is CASNDRRQPQHF. The DNA for the CDR3 is TGTGCCAGCAATGACAGGAGACAGCCCCAGCATTTT.

This chain connects TRBV6-5 to TRBJ2-7; TRBD1 matches 9 bases. The CDR3 is made up of 14 amino acids. Germline V gives CDR1 MNHEY, CDR2 SVGAGI. V lost 6 bases, J lost 2 bases, and 5 bases stayed unmatched. The CDR3 DNA reads TGTGCCAGCAGAGGGGACAGGGCCACCTACGAGCAGTACTTC. It yields the protein CASRGDRATYEQYF.

J is TRBJ2-3 and V is TRBV27, with no clear D. Germline V lookup: CDR1 MNHEY, CDR2 SMNVEV (reference sequence). This CDR3 has 17 amino acids. Deletions cut 2 bases from V and 6 bases from J, with 21 bases between. CDR3 nucleotides: TGTGCCAGCAGTTTAGGTCCTCCGCTCGAGCCCAGGGATACGCAGTATTTT. This gives the protein CASSLGPPLEPRDTQYF.

J is TRBJ2-1 and V is TRBV5-5; the D gene is possibly TRBD1 (7 bases). Deletions cut 0 bases from V and 1 base from J, with 14 bases between. CDR3 size: 17 residues. The germline gives CDR1 SGHKS, CDR2 YYEKEE (reference sequence). Here the CDR3 reads CASSLGRAGGSYNEQFF. CDR3 coding DNA: TGTGCCAGCAGCTTGGGACGGGCAGGGGGGTCCTACAATGAGCAGTTCTTC.

The rearrangement links TRBV3-1 (or the pseudogene TRBV3-2) to TRBJ2-3, with TRBD1 matching 9 bases. CDR1 and CDR2 from the germline V gene are LGHDT and YNNKEL (reference sequence). With 3 bases clipped from V and 11 bases from J, the junction kept 12 bases outside the gene matches. The CDR3 is 15 amino acids. The CDR3 region is CASSQGRQGENVQYF. The CDR3 DNA reads as TGTGCCAGCAGCCAGGGTAGACAGGGGGAGAACGTGCAGTATTTT.

This chain joins TRBV18 and TRBJ2-2, with TRBD1 identical over 7 bases. The germline V gene encodes CDR1 KGHSH and CDR2 LQKENI. V gave up 0 bases and J gave up 4 bases; unmatched junction bases: 8. This CDR3 comprises 17 residues. The CDR3 sequence: CASSPPVGQASTGELFF. CDR3 nucleotides: TGTGCCAGCTCACCACCCGTCGGACAGGCGAGCACCGGGGAGCTGTTTTTT.

This chain uses TRBV2 with TRBJ2-7; TRBD2 aligns across 8 bases. The V gene's germline CDR1 is SNHLY and CDR2 FYNNEI. There are 16 residues in the CDR3. J was trimmed by 2 bases and V by 7 bases; bases with no gene match: 13. The CDR3 loop reads CASIRTSGTSPYEQYF. CDR3 nucleotide sequence: TGTGCCAGCATCAGAACTTCCGGGACTAGTCCCTACGAGCAGTACTTC.

The chain couples TRBV9 to TRBJ2-7, with 8 nucleotides matching TRBD2. V lost 3 bases to trimming and J lost 0 bases; unmatched junction nucleotides: 8. This CDR3 region has 16 residues. The germline gives CDR1 SGDLS, CDR2 YYNGEE. The CDR3 here is CASSESGGGASYEQYF. In nucleotides, the CDR3 is TGTGCCAGCAGCGAGTCCGGGGGGGGCGCCTCCTACGAGCAGTACTTC.

A single count supports this clone. This chain joins TRBV7-2 and TRBJ1-1; D perhaps matches TRBD1 (5 bases). The CDR3 length is 14 residues. The germline V and J ends were trimmed by 2 bases and 2 bases, with 9 bases remaining between them. Germline V gene lookup returns CDR1 SGHTA and CDR2 FQGNSA. For the CDR3, the DNA is TGTGCCAGCAGCTTATGGGGCAGCAACACTGAAGCTTTCTTT. Translation gives CASSLWGSNTEAFF.

The V call is TRBV7-8, the J call TRBJ1-2, with D perhaps TRBD1 (5 bases). The CDR3 contains 12 residues. Trimming pared 3 bases from V and 7 bases from J, leaving 9 bases between. Germline values: CDR1 SGHVS, CDR2 FQNEAQ. CDR3 nucleotide sequence: TGTGCCAGCAGCTTCCCCGGGGGTGGCTACACCTTC. Protein sequence: CASSFPGGGYTF.

The chain recombines TRBV24-1 with TRBJ2-1; no reliable D call. CDR1 KGHDR and CDR2 SFDVKD come from the germline V gene. The germline V and J ends were trimmed by 3 bases and 8 bases, with 10 bases remaining between them. The CDR3 is 13 amino acids. CDR3 bases: TGTGCCACCAGTGATCCGGCCCGGGATGAGCAGTTCTTC. Its protein product is CATSDPARDEQFF.

V gene TRBV7-2 combines with J gene TRBJ1-5, with D tentatively TRBD1 (5 bases). The CDR3 length is 14 residues. V lost 5 bases, J lost 5 bases, and 13 bases lay in between. The V gene's germline CDR1 is SGHTA and CDR2 FQGNSA. The CDR3 DNA reads as TGTGCCAGCAGCCACCAGGGCTCGCATCAGCCCCAGCATTTT. It specifies CASSHQGSHQPQHF.

This sequence joins TRBV4-3 and TRBJ2-7; 8 bases are shared with TRBD1. The CDR3 is 17 amino acids. Per the germline V gene, CDR1 is LGHNA and CDR2 is YSLEER. J lost 6 bases, V lost 2 bases, and 15 bases had no gene match. CDR3 residues: CASSQQTYRGEPPEQYF. For the CDR3, the DNA is TGCGCCAGCAGCCAACAGACGTACAGGGGGGAACCTCCCGAGCAGTACTTC.

The rearrangement joins TRBV3-1 (or the pseudogene TRBV3-2) to TRBJ2-7; D remains ambiguous. Trimming stripped 0 bases from V and 3 bases from J, with 3 bases between. The CDR3 has 12 amino acids. Germline lookup yields CDR1 LGHDT and CDR2 YNNKEL (reference sequence). The CDR3 loop is CASSQDSYEQYF. As DNA, the CDR3 is TGTGCCAGCAGCCAAGATAGCTACGAGCAGTACTTC.

The chain links TRBV6-2 or TRBV6-3 to TRBJ2-1; TRBD2 matches at 12 bases. The CDR3 extends over 15 amino acids. Trimming cost V 5 bases and J 6 bases; bases outside gene matches: 5. Germline V gene sequence: CDR1 MNHEY, CDR2 SVGEGT. Here the CDR3 reads CASSRTSGIINEQFF. CDR3 nucleotide sequence: TGTGCCAGCAGTAGGACTAGCGGGATAATCAATGAGCAGTTCTTC.